This T cell receptor (beta chain) was sequenced for a study of shared clonotypes between healthy human individuals. Study conclusions and caveats: Naive subsets typically showed greater estimated richness than memory subsets.

CD45RO-negative, CCR7-positively selected cells formed the naive CD8 fraction, excluding terminally differentiated effector memory CD45RA+ cells. HIV-negative, healthy adults without recent acute infections or vaccinations were the donors. Sorted-subset replicate PCR reactions contained around 220 ng DNA, corresponding to tens of thousands of T cell genomes. The method was immunoSEQ multiplex PCR; TCRdb's version includes in-frame clones alone and lacks a portion of them. Of about 2 million clones in the sample, just under 95% are singletons; the top ten hold approximately 1.2%. About this clone: Its antigen is not identified.

Source material: naive CD8+ T cells sorted from blood. The source of this sequence is a man aged 18-30 years in good health.

The CDR3 region is CASSYSGLPPGNEQFF. CDR3 DNA: TGTGCCAGCAGTTACTCGGGACTCCCCCCCGGCAATGAGCAGTTCTTC. The J gene is TRBJ2-1, the V gene TRBV6-5, with TRBD2 as a possible D gene (6 bases). CDR3 length: 16 residues. Germline CDR1 MNHEY, CDR2 SVGAGI. The V gene lost 0 bases and the J gene lost 6 bases, with 15 bases spanning the gap.